The 8 T cell receptor beta chains below come from one sample, sequenced in a study of control samples from healthy donors and cancer patients. The protocol was immunoSEQ multiplex PCR, while the TCRdb copy is restricted to in-frame clones and leaves out a portion. This repertoire shows about 120,000 clones, 70% to 90% found once; its top ten account for 30% to 50%. Sequencing was performed on blood. Receptors originate from a middle-aged man in good health.

The chain uses TRBV30 and TRBJ2-1; 12 positions match TRBD2. The CDR3 has 15 residues. Germline V CDR1 and CDR2: GTSNPN, SVGIG (reference sequence). V lost 3 bases to trimming and J lost 7 bases; unmatched junction nucleotides: 7. The CDR3 coding sequence is TGTGCCTGGAGGCTAGCGGGGGGGTTTTTGAATGAGCAGTTCTTC. Protein sequence: CAWRLAGGFLNEQFF.

This clone has just one count. The chain carries TRBV4-1 and TRBJ2-5, with a possible D match to TRBD2 (5 bases). The CDR3 contains 18 residues. V shed 0 bases and J shed 1 base, with 18 bases lying between them. From germline, CDR1 is MGHRA and CDR2 YSYEKL. The CDR3 bases are TGCGCCAGCAGCCAAGATGGATCAGGTAGCGCGGCCCAAGAGACCCAGTACTTC. The encoded protein is CASSQDGSGSAAQETQYF.

The V and J genes are TRBV29-1 and TRBJ2-6; no definite D call. The V end was cut by 7 bases, the J end by 0 bases, with 4 bases between. CDR3 size: 12 residues. In germline, CDR1 is SQVTM, CDR2 ANQGSEA. The CDR3 nucleotides read TGCAGCGCGGTCTCTGGGGCCAACGTCCTGACTTTC. It translates to CSAVSGANVLTF. The full variable domain, rest sourced from reference TRBV29-1 and TRBJ2-6, is SAVISQKPSRDICQRGTSLTIQCQVDSQVTMMFWYRQQPGQSLTLIATANQGSEATYESGFVIDKFPISRPNLTFSTLTVSNMSPEDSSIYLCSAVSGANVLTFGAGSRLTVL.

The chain couples TRBV5-1 to TRBJ1-1, with 8 bases matching TRBD1. Trimming cost V 1 base and J 1 base; bases outside gene matches: 6. Germline CDR1 reads SGHRS; CDR2 reads YFSETQ. CDR3 length equals 16 residues. CDR3 loop: CASSLSTGAPNTEAFF. CDR3 DNA: TGCGCCAGCAGCTTGTCGACAGGGGCGCCGAACACTGAAGCTTTCTTT.

This clone came up a few times. The J gene is TRBJ1-4, the V gene TRBV6-1; D possibly corresponds to TRBD1 (6 bases). Germline CDR1 and CDR2: MNHNS and SASEGT. Deletions cut 2 bases from V and 10 bases from J, with 17 bases between. This CDR3 has 15 amino acids. The CDR3 sequence is CASSEFGQGRVKLFF. The DNA for the CDR3 is TGTGCCAGCAGTGAATTTGGGCAGGGGAGAGTAAAACTGTTTTTT.

This chain joins TRBV2 and TRBJ1-2; TRBD1 is a possible D gene (5 bases). The length of the CDR3 is 15 residues. Germline loops: CDR1 SNHLY, CDR2 FYNNEI. V lost 0 bases and J lost 5, with 13 bases in between. The DNA of the CDR3 is TGTGCCAGCAGTGAAGCGCTTAGAGGGGAATATGGCTACACCTTC. This codes for CASSEALRGEYGYTF.

This chain connects TRBV9 to TRBJ1-5; 9 nucleotides align to TRBD1. The CDR3 has 14 amino acids. Germline lookup yields CDR1 SGDLS and CDR2 YYNGEE. The junction had 5 bases not matched to a gene; V was cut back by 4 bases and J by 6 bases. The CDR3 coding sequence is TGTGCCAGCAGCATGGGACAGGGAAGTCAGCCCCAGCATTTT. This encodes CASSMGQGSQPQHF.

This chain connects TRBV19 to TRBJ2-1, with 9 bases lining up with TRBD1. This CDR3 is built from 15 residues. Trimming at V came to 5 bases and at J to 5 bases, leaving 7 bases not matched to a gene. Germline loops: CDR1 LNHDA, CDR2 SQIVND (reference sequence). The CDR3 spells CASSLRGQGNNEQFF. Here the CDR3 DNA reads TGTGCCAGTAGTCTTCGGGGACAGGGAAACAATGAGCAGTTCTTC.